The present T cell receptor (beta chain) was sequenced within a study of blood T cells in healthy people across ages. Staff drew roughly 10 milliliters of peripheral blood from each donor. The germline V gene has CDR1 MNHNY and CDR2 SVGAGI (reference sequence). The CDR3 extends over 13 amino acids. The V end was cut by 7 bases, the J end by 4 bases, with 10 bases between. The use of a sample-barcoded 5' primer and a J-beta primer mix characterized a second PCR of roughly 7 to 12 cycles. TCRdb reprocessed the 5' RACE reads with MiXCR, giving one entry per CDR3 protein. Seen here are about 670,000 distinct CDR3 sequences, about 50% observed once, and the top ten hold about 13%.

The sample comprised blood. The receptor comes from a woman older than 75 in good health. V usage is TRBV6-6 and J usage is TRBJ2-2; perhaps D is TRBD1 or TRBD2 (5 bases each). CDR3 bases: TGTGCCAGCAATTGGGGGTTCACCGGGGAGCTGTTTTTT. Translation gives CASNWGFTGELFF.